The next 22 T cell receptor beta chains were all read from a single sample in a study of blood T cell repertoires in COVID-19. Here immunoSEQ multiplex PCR was the method, and the copy in TCRdb shows in-frame clones only, minus some. The table has approximately 170,000 clones, around 84% seen once. Sequenced: PBMCs or T cells enriched from blood (not recorded which). These receptor sequences come from a woman aged 45-65 years who had recovered from COVID-19.

J is TRBJ2-1 and V is TRBV9, with 11 bases that match TRBD2. There are 14 residues in the CDR3. CDR1 SGDLS and CDR2 YYNGEE come from the germline V gene. V lost 5 bases and J lost 7; bases outside the gene matches: 5. CDR3 amino acids: CASSLLAGVNEQFF. Written as DNA, the CDR3 is TGTGCCAGCAGTCTACTAGCGGGAGTGAATGAGCAGTTCTTC.

The V and J genes are TRBV27 and TRBJ2-3; 7 nucleotides match TRBD2. After removal of 3 bases from V and 0 bases from J, the junction contained 3 bases not matched to a gene. The CDR3 loop spans 15 amino acids. Germline V lookup: CDR1 MNHEY, CDR2 SMNVEV (reference sequence). The CDR3: CASSLFSGSTDTQYF. The CDR3 DNA sequence: TGTGCCAGCAGTTTGTTTAGCGGGAGCACAGATACGCAGTATTTT.

The CDR3 region is CASSLPGHLATNEKLFF. In nucleotides, the CDR3 is TGTGCCAGCAGTCTTCCGGGACACCTAGCAACTAATGAAAAACTGTTTTTT. The chain recombines TRBV7-9 with TRBJ1-4; tentative D call: TRBD1 (6 bases). Germline assignment: CDR1 SEHNR and CDR2 FQNEAQ (reference sequence). The V end lost 6 bases, the J end lost 0 bases, and 17 bases lay between the germline ends. CDR3 length equals 17 residues.

This clone was observed once. This chain joins TRBV7-3 and TRBJ1-6; no reliable D call. CDR3 size: 16 residues. Trimming took off 2 bases at V and 7 bases at J, with 15 bases between the two ends. The germline CDR1 and CDR2 sequences are SGHTA and FQGTGA. The CDR3 DNA is TGTGCCAGCAGCTTAGATCCGTTCACGGTGAATTCACCCCTCCACTTT. This codes for CASSLDPFTVNSPLHF. Full variable domain (remainder filled in from reference TRBV7-3 and TRBJ1-6): GAGVSQTPSNKVTEKGKYVELRCDPISGHTALYWYRQSLGQGPEFLIYFQGTGAADDSGLPNDRFFAVRPEGSVSTLKIQRTERGDSAVYLCASSLDPFTVNSPLHFGNGTRLTVT.

This chain uses TRBV6-2 or TRBV6-3 with TRBJ1-2; TRBD1 is a possible D gene (6 bases). V was trimmed by 6 bases and J by 3 bases, leaving 14 bases between them. Per the germline V gene, CDR1 is MNHEY and CDR2 is SVGEGT. The CDR3 has 14 amino acids. The CDR3 DNA follows: TGTGCCAGCAGCCTAGGCCAGGGGTACTATGGCTACACCTTC. Translation gives CASSLGQGYYGYTF.

The J gene is TRBJ1-3, the V gene TRBV19; maybe TRBD1 (5 bases). The CDR3 covers 19 residues. Germline CDR1 reads LNHDA; CDR2 reads SQIVND (reference sequence). V lost 1 base to trimming and J lost 2 bases, with 21 bases between them. CDR3: CASSIVPTALLSPGNTIYF. CDR3 coding DNA: TGTGCCAGTAGTATAGTGCCGACAGCACTGCTCAGTCCTGGAAACACCATATATTTT.

Written as DNA, the CDR3 is TGCGCCAGCAGCCAAGACCCTTCGCTAGCGGGGCAAGAGACCCAGTACTTC. Its protein is CASSQDPSLAGQETQYF. The chain is built from TRBV4-3 and TRBJ2-5; 9 nucleotides match TRBD2. V dropped 0 bases and J dropped 2; count of bases not matched to a gene: 7. Germline lookup yields CDR1 LGHNA and CDR2 YSLEER. The CDR3 runs 17 residues.

The V call is TRBV2, the J call TRBJ2-3, with D hard to call. The ends were cut back, 7 bases at V and 5 bases at J, with 16 bases in the middle. Germline CDR1 and CDR2: SNHLY and FYNNEI. The length of the CDR3 is 14 residues. CDR3 residues: CASNVAASKDTQYF. The DNA of the CDR3 is TGTGCCAGCAATGTCGCGGCATCCAAAGATACGCAGTATTTT.

The chain joins TRBV19 to TRBJ1-3; D not resolved. This CDR3 comprises 12 residues. The V and J ends lost 7 bases and 4 bases respectively, with 8 bases between them. Germline V gene lookup returns CDR1 LNHDA and CDR2 SQIVND (reference sequence). CDR3 sequence (DNA): TGTGCCAGTAACCCGACAGGAAACACCATATATTTT. Residues: CASNPTGNTIYF.

The V and J genes are TRBV28 and TRBJ2-1; 10 positions agree with TRBD1. The J segment lost 4 bases and the V segment lost 3 bases, leaving 9 bases of the junction unmatched. This CDR3 is 17 amino acids long. In germline, CDR1 is MDHEN, CDR2 SYDVKM. The CDR3 DNA follows: TGTGCCAGCAGTTTTTACCGGGGGACAGGGGTTTACAATGAGCAGTTCTTC. Its protein is CASSFYRGTGVYNEQFF.

The chain is built from TRBV6-5 and TRBJ1-1, with 8 bases fitting TRBD1. The V and J ends lost 6 bases and 8 bases, in that order; junction bases with no gene match: 8. There are 13 residues in the CDR3. Germline values: CDR1 MNHEY, CDR2 SVGAGI. Here the CDR3 DNA reads TGTGCCAGCAGATCTTATAGGACAGGGGAAGCTTTCTTT. Protein product: CASRSYRTGEAFF.

The chain combines TRBV6-1 with TRBJ1-2; 8 nucleotides agree with TRBD1. Germline-derived CDR1 and CDR2 are MNHNS and SASEGT. The CDR3 contains 12 residues. V shed 8 bases, J shed 1 base, and the junction held 0 bases outside the gene matches. The CDR3 spells CASGQGNYGYTF. CDR3 nucleotide sequence: TGTGCCAGCGGACAGGGTAACTATGGCTACACCTTC.

This clone was detected a few times. The rearrangement joins TRBV7-2 to TRBJ2-7; TRBD2 matches at 7 bases. Trimming removed 4 bases from V and 5 bases from J; junction bases left unmatched: 5. Germline lookup yields CDR1 SGHTA and CDR2 FQGNSA. This CDR3 contains 13 residues. For the CDR3, the DNA is TGTGCCAGCAGCTATGGACTAGGCGACGAGCAGTACTTC. It yields the protein CASSYGLGDEQYF. Supplemented by reference TRBV7-2 and TRBJ2-7, the full variable domain reads GAGVSQSPSNKVTEKGKDVELRCDPISGHTALYWYRQSLGQGLEFLIYFQGNSAPDKSGLPSDRFSAERTGGSVSTLTIQRTQQEDSAVYLCASSYGLGDEQYFGPGTRLTVT.

V is TRBV24-1 and J is TRBJ2-7; D is perhaps TRBD1 (5 bases). V was trimmed by 5 bases and J by 4 bases, leaving 11 bases between them. The CDR3 is made up of 13 amino acids. In germline, CDR1 is KGHDR, CDR2 SFDVKD. CDR3 in DNA: TGTGCCACCAGTGCCGCAGGGTTTTACGAGCAGTACTTC. Its protein product is CATSAAGFYEQYF.

V usage is TRBV9 and J usage is TRBJ1-6, with no clear D. Germline loops: CDR1 SGDLS, CDR2 YYNGEE. The CDR3 loop spans 16 amino acids. Deletions cut 0 bases from V and 7 bases from J, with 14 bases between. The CDR3 DNA reads as TGTGCCAGCAGCGTAGAAAGGGTCAGAGGGAATTCACCCCTCCACTTT. It translates to CASSVERVRGNSPLHF.

J is TRBJ1-1 and V is TRBV18; D gene unclear. CDR1 and CDR2 from the germline V gene are KGHSH and LQKENI. This CDR3 has 12 residues. The V and J ends lost 3 bases and 2 bases respectively, with 4 bases between them. CDR3 residues: CASSPINTEAFF. In DNA, the CDR3 is TGTGCCAGCTCACCTATAAACACTGAAGCTTTCTTT. Complete variable domain (other parts from reference TRBV18 and TRBJ1-1): NAGVMQNPRHLVRRRGQEARLRCSPMKGHSHVYWYRQLPEEGLKFMVYLQKENIIDESGMPKERFSAEFPKEGPSILRIQQVVRGDSAAYFCASSPINTEAFFGQGTRLTVV.

The gene calls are TRBV18 and TRBJ1-5, with a weak D call TRBD1 (6 bases). This CDR3 contains 15 residues. With 3 bases removed from V and 4 bases from J, the gap between germline ends came to 13 bases. Germline-derived CDR1 and CDR2 are KGHSH and LQKENI. CDR3 residues: CASSPGAGPNQPQHF. The CDR3 DNA follows: TGTGCCAGCTCACCGGGGGCTGGACCGAATCAGCCCCAGCATTTT.

This CDR3 reads CASSLGGQGRAAAYF. The CDR3 DNA follows: TGTGCCAGCAGCTTAGGCGGACAGGGTAGGGCGGCCGCGTATTTT. V and J are TRBV7-2 and TRBJ1-3; 8 positions agree with TRBD1. V shed 1 base, J shed 16 bases, and the junction held 15 bases outside the gene matches. The CDR3 sequence is 15 residues long. Per germline, CDR1 SGHTA and CDR2 FQGNSA.

This chain joins TRBV19 and TRBJ2-1; 12 nucleotides agree with TRBD2. The V and J ends lost 4 bases and 3 bases, in that order; junction bases with no gene match: 4. The CDR3 totals 16 residues. Per the germline V gene, CDR1 is LNHDA and CDR2 is SQIVND (reference sequence). CDR3 nucleotide sequence: TGTGCCAGTAGTACCGGACTAGCGGGACTCTACAATGAGCAGTTCTTC. Its protein is CASSTGLAGLYNEQFF.

V usage is TRBV11-3 and J usage is TRBJ2-6, with 7 bases matching TRBD2. V was pared by 5 bases and J by 2 bases, with 6 bases of the junction left unmatched. The germline gives CDR1 SGHNT, CDR2 YENEEA. This CDR3 region has 16 residues. CDR3 bases: TGTGCCAGCAGCCGTGGGGGGGTAACTGGGGCCAACGTCCTGACTTTC. This codes for CASSRGGVTGANVLTF. Variable domain in full (rest from reference TRBV11-3 and TRBJ2-6): EAGVVQSPRYKIIEKKQPVAFWCNPISGHNTLYWYLQNLGQGPELLIRYENEEAVDDSQLPKDRFSAERLKGVDSTLKIQPAELGDSAVYLCASSRGGVTGANVLTFGAGSRLTVL.

The V and J genes are TRBV5-1 and TRBJ2-5; TRBD2 might be the D (6 bases). This CDR3 contains 14 residues. Germline V gene data show CDR1 as SGHRS and CDR2 as YFSETQ. Trimming shortened V by 1 base and J by 5 bases, and 12 bases separated the two germline ends. The CDR3 spells CASSLKSEGETQYF. The CDR3 DNA sequence: TGCGCCAGCAGCTTGAAGTCGGAGGGGGAGACCCAGTACTTC.

The chain joins TRBV10-3 to TRBJ1-1, with TRBD1 matching over 11 bases. The germline V gene encodes CDR1 ENHRY and CDR2 SYGVKD. V gave up 4 bases and J gave up 11 bases; unmatched junction bases: 9. CDR3 length equals 14 residues. The CDR3 region has the DNA TGTGCCATCAGTGGAGTCTTGAGGGACAGGGGGGCTTTCTTT. Its protein is CAISGVLRDRGAFF.